The 17 T cell receptor beta chains listed next were all sequenced from one sample in a study of T cells in localized non-small cell lung cancer (dated by TCRdb to between 2020 and 2021). Receptor libraries were prepared by the immunoSEQ multiplex PCR assay. Here the immuneACCESS table is served through TCRdb, limited to in-frame sequences with V and J called. Missing clones are a known gap in these copies; in checked studies unresolved V genes cover under half, and the rest lacks a known reason. The sample table holds more than 15,000 clones, of which 70% to 90% were seen once. The ten largest clones represent approximately 20% of the sample. The input for sequencing was peripheral blood, taken before any cancer treatment. The receptors shown here come from a male donor aged 60 or over with stage I lung adenocarcinoma.

This sequence joins TRBV7-2 and TRBJ1-5; 12 nucleotides align to TRBD1. Germline V gives CDR1 SGHTA, CDR2 FQGNSA. This CDR3 has 16 residues. V was pared by 3 bases and J by 9 bases, with 9 bases of the junction left unmatched. In DNA, the CDR3 is TGTGCCAGCAGCTTTTCCGGGACAGGGGGCTTCTGGCCCCAGCATTTT. This encodes CASSFSGTGGFWPQHF. Based on the CDR3 plus reference TRBV7-2 and TRBJ1-5, the full variable domain is GAGVSQSPSNKVTEKGKDVELRCDPISGHTALYWYRQSLGQGLEFLIYFQGNSAPDKSGLPSDRFSAERTGGSVSTLTIQRTQQEDSAVYLCASSFSGTGGFWPQHFGDGTRLSIL.

This rearrangement joins TRBV5-6 to TRBJ2-5; D might be TRBD1 or TRBD2, each matching 5 bases. Germline lookup yields CDR1 SGHDT and CDR2 YYEEEE. V was clipped by 4 bases and J by 5 bases, with 15 bases between them. This CDR3 spans 14 amino acids. CDR3 sequence: CASSARDLGETQYF. DNA of the CDR3: TGTGCCAGCAGCGCCCGGGACCTCGGGGAGACCCAGTACTTC.

The chain is built from TRBV20-1 and TRBJ2-7; D remains ambiguous. With 8 bases removed from V and 7 bases from J, the gap between germline ends came to 15 bases. Germline CDR1 DFQATT, CDR2 SNEGSKA (reference sequence). This CDR3 has 11 amino acids. The CDR3 is CSTKPAMEQYF. In DNA form, the CDR3 reads TGCAGTACTAAACCCGCTATGGAGCAGTACTTC.

The CDR3 DNA follows: TGTGCCAGCAGCCAAGATGGGGCGCTACAGGCTAACTATGGCTACACCTTC. It specifies CASSQDGALQANYGYTF. This chain connects TRBV4-2 to TRBJ1-2; the D gene is possibly TRBD1 (5 bases). The V gene lost 0 bases and the J gene lost 0 bases, with 14 bases spanning the gap. The germline CDR1 and CDR2 sequences are LGHNA and YNFKEQ. This CDR3 is 17 amino acids long.

The chain carries TRBV28 and TRBJ2-7; D not certain. V was pared by 1 base and J by 0 bases, with 1 base between. The germline gives CDR1 MDHEN, CDR2 SYDVKM. CDR3 length: 12 residues. CDR3 region: CASSLFSYEQYF. DNA for the CDR3: TGTGCCAGCAGTTTATTCTCCTACGAGCAGTACTTC.

The chain employs TRBV5-6 and TRBJ2-7; D tentatively reads TRBD1 or TRBD2 (6 bases each). V was pared by 4 bases and J by 5 bases, with 16 bases between. Germline values: CDR1 SGHDT, CDR2 YYEEEE. CDR3 size: 14 residues. This CDR3 reads CASSLEGELDEQYF. As DNA, the CDR3 is TGTGCCAGCAGCCTGGAGGGGGAACTGGACGAGCAGTACTTC.

The chain links TRBV28 to TRBJ2-5, with D maybe TRBD2 (7 bases). The V and J ends lost 7 bases and 4 bases respectively, with 13 bases between them. Germline V lookup: CDR1 MDHEN, CDR2 SYDVKM. CDR3 length: 13 amino acids. The CDR3 DNA reads TGTGCCAGCAAGGGAGGGGGTATAGAGACCCAGTACTTC. Translation gives CASKGGGIETQYF.

This sequence joins TRBV7-2 and TRBJ2-2, with D tentatively TRBD2 (6 bases). The CDR3 has 16 amino acids. CDR1 and CDR2 from the germline V gene are SGHTA and FQGNSA. V lost 6 bases to trimming and J lost 2 bases, with 16 bases between them. The CDR3 loop reads CASRRRPGVNTGELFF. The CDR3 nucleotides are TGTGCCAGCAGACGGAGGCCGGGGGTTAACACCGGGGAGCTGTTTTTT.

The V and J genes are TRBV10-3 and TRBJ1-1; perhaps TRBD1 as D (6 bases). Deletions cut 7 bases from V and 6 bases from J, with 15 bases between. The CDR3 covers 13 residues. Germline V gene sequence: CDR1 ENHRY, CDR2 SYGVKD. The CDR3 DNA reads as TGTGCCATCAAGGACAGCGATTTTGCTGAAGCTTTCTTT. Translated: CAIKDSDFAEAFF.

This chain joins TRBV5-4 and TRBJ1-2; no clear D gene. Germline CDR1 SGHNT, CDR2 YYREEE (reference sequence). V was cut by 4 bases and J by 3 bases, with 7 bases left in between. The CDR3 runs to 12 residues. The CDR3 loop reads CASSGVDYGYTF. The CDR3 region has the DNA TGTGCCAGCAGCGGGGTAGACTATGGCTACACCTTC. Full variable domain (missing parts from reference TRBV5-4 and TRBJ1-2): ETGVTQSPTHLIKTRGQQVTLRCSSQSGHNTVSWYQQALGQGPQFIFQYYREEENGRGNFPPRFSGLQFPNYSSELNVNALELDDSALYLCASSGVDYGYTFGSGTRLTVV.

V and J are TRBV2 and TRBJ1-2, with D perhaps matching TRBD1 (5 bases). This CDR3 comprises 15 residues. The germline gives CDR1 SNHLY, CDR2 FYNNEI. Trimming took 3 bases from V and 2 from J, leaving 13 bases between them. The CDR3 region has the DNA TGTGCCAGCAGTGAGCAGGGTAGTCCCAACTATGGCTACACCTTC. Translating gives CASSEQGSPNYGYTF.

This chain joins TRBV4-3 and TRBJ2-7; 7 bases agree with TRBD2. The germline CDR1 and CDR2 sequences are LGHNA and YSLEER. This CDR3 has 16 amino acids. The V gene end was trimmed by 4 bases and the J gene end by 2 bases; junction bases not matched to a gene: 11. The CDR3 loop is CASSPGGGGIPYEQYF. The CDR3 nucleotides are TGCGCCAGCAGCCCCGGTGGGGGGGGGATCCCCTACGAGCAGTACTTC.

This chain connects TRBV5-4 to TRBJ2-3, with a possible D match to TRBD1 (7 bases). CDR1 SGHNT and CDR2 YYREEE come from the germline V gene (reference sequence). This CDR3 spans 15 amino acids. V lost 4 bases to trimming and J lost 4 bases, with 16 bases between them. CDR3 DNA sequence: TGTGCCAGCAGCGACCGACAGGGCGGGGCAGATACGCAGTATTTT. Its protein product is CASSDRQGGADTQYF.

The chain employs TRBV19 and TRBJ2-3; 10 bases are a match to TRBD1. The germline CDR1 and CDR2 sequences are LNHDA and SQIVND (reference sequence). The CDR3 extends over 15 amino acids. V trimming: 5 bases; J trimming: 6 bases; junction bases outside the gene matches: 8. In nucleotides, the CDR3 is TGTGCCAGTAGTGGGGGGACAGGGGTTTTGGATACGCAGTATTTT. Translated, it gives CASSGGTGVLDTQYF.

The chain is built from TRBV6-1 and TRBJ1-5, with 9 bases lining up with TRBD1. Germline V gives CDR1 MNHNS, CDR2 SASEGT. V shed 5 bases and J 6 bases; nucleotides not matched to a gene: 5. The CDR3 extends over 14 amino acids. The CDR3 protein is CASSPDRGAQPQHF. CDR3 nucleotides: TGTGCCAGCAGTCCTGACAGGGGGGCTCAGCCCCAGCATTTT.

V is TRBV29-1 and J is TRBJ2-1, with 11 bases identical to TRBD1. Germline V CDR1 and CDR2: SQVTM, ANQGSEA. The J segment lost 7 bases and the V segment lost 7 bases, leaving 3 bases of the junction unmatched. This CDR3 is 12 amino acids long. CDR3 loop: CSADRGLNEQFF. In DNA form, the CDR3 reads TGCAGCGCGGACAGGGGGCTGAATGAGCAGTTCTTC.

The chain is built from TRBV7-8 and TRBJ1-5, with D unresolved. With 0 bases removed from V and 0 bases from J, the gap between germline ends came to 9 bases. The CDR3 loop spans 16 amino acids. The germline CDR1 and CDR2 sequences are SGHVS and FQNEAQ. The CDR3 DNA reads TGTGCCAGCAGCTTAGCCGACTTTTATAGCAATCAGCCCCAGCATTTT. This translates into CASSLADFYSNQPQHF.